One and the same sample provided the 15 T cell receptor beta chains below, sequenced in a study of tissue T cells after allogeneic stem cell transplantation. Clones were read by immunoSEQ multiplex PCR, and TCRdb kept only the in-frame ones, dropping some. The sample has 8,900 or so clones, 40% to 55% seen once. Regarding time point: mouse harvest day 7 after allogeneic transplant. Each mouse received 10^7 T-cell-depleted marrow cells plus 10^6 splenic CD5+ T cells by tail vein. Sequenced sample: skin. These receptors all come from a female BALB/c mouse given C57BL/6 T cells with graft-versus-host disease after an allogeneic hematopoietic cell transplant.

As concerns this clone: Each gene name is a mouse one. The missing CDR3 end, 1 residue past where the read stops, is filled in from the germline J gene. The chain recombines TRBV26 with TRBJ2-5; D is unresolved. The germline V gene has CDR1 KGHPV and CDR2 FQNQEV (reference sequence). Trimming removed 1 base at V and 6 bases at J, with 11 bases between. The CDR3 sequence is 14 residues long. CDR3: CASSLWGPPDTQYF. The CDR3 DNA, read in part, is TGTGCCAGCAGTCTGTGGGGTCCCCCGGACACCCAGTAC. Using reference TRBV26 and TRBJ2-5 for the parts outside the CDR3, the full variable domain is NSKVIQTPRYLVKGQGQKAKMRCIPEKGHPVVFWYQQNKNNEFKFLINFQNQEVLQQIDMTEKRFSAECPSNSPCSLEIQSSEAGDSALYLCASSLWGPPDTQYFGPGTRLLVL.

On this clone itself: The listed genes are named as in mouse. The observed sequence ends 1 residue before the CDR3 terminus, with the missing tail filled in from the germline J gene. This chain connects TRBV26 to TRBJ1-2; 8 nucleotides align to TRBD1. V lost 3 bases and J lost 2; bases outside the gene matches: 2. The CDR3 sequence is 14 residues long. Germline values: CDR1 KGHPV, CDR2 FQNQEV (reference sequence). The CDR3 sequence is CASSLWTGNSDYTF. The sequenced part of the CDR3 DNA is TGTGCCAGCAGTCTCTGGACAGGGAACTCCGACTACACC.

The table lists this clone with a few counts. Mouse germline and gene names are used. The read ends 1 residue early relative to the CDR3; the germline J gene fills the gap. The gene calls are TRBV26 and TRBJ2-3; 8 nucleotides align to TRBD1. V shed 4 bases, J shed 8 bases, and the junction held 5 bases outside the gene matches. The V gene's germline CDR1 is KGHPV and CDR2 FQNQEV (reference sequence). The CDR3 runs to 13 residues. CDR3 residues: CASSPGTGPTLYF. The part of the CDR3 DNA that was read is TGTGCCAGCAGTCCCGGGACAGGCCCAACGCTGTAT.

Relative to its sample, this clone is medium-sized. Genes here carry mouse names. The observed sequence ends 1 residue before the CDR3 terminus, with the missing tail filled in from the germline J gene. The V call is TRBV26, the J call TRBJ2-7; D is perhaps TRBD1 (6 bases). V lost 2 bases and J lost 2, with 10 bases in between. The CDR3 loop spans 14 amino acids. The V gene's germline CDR1 is KGHPV and CDR2 FQNQEV (reference sequence). The covered CDR3 bases are TGTGCCAGCAGTCTGCGGCAGGGGCCCTATGAACAGTAC. This translates into CASSLRQGPYEQY. The complete CDR3 sequence is CASSLRQGPYEQYF.

Points on this clone: Germline and genes: mouse. The missing CDR3 end, 1 residue past where the read stops, is filled in from the germline J gene. The V and J genes are TRBV29 and TRBJ1-2, with D uncertain. This CDR3 region has 12 residues. CDR1 and CDR2 (germline): MSHET, SYDVDS. V was cut by 1 base and J by 6 bases, with 6 bases left in between. CDR3 protein: CASSLWGADYTF. The sequenced CDR3 bases are TGTGCTAGCAGTTTATGGGGAGCCGACTACACC.

Notes on this clone: All gene names here are mouse names. The read terminates 1 residue ahead of where the CDR3 ends, so the germline J gene completes it. The gene calls are TRBV2 and TRBJ2-3; TRBD1 is a possible D gene (6 bases). The V gene's germline CDR1 is LGHNA and CDR2 YSYQKL. Trimming cost V 3 bases and J 3 bases, with 7 bases left between them. The CDR3 has 13 residues. The chain's CDR3 is CASSHQGAETLYF. The sequenced part of the CDR3 DNA is TGTGCCAGCAGCCACCAGGGGGCAGAAACGCTGTAT.

A few counts support this clone. Genes and germline come from the mouse. The read finishes 1 residue shy of the CDR3 end, and the germline J gene is used to complete it. J is TRBJ2-2 and V is TRBV3, with 8 bases fitting TRBD2. This CDR3 contains 15 residues. Germline values: CDR1 SNHLY, CDR2 FYNGKV (reference sequence). The junction had 0 bases not matched to a gene; V was cut back by 2 bases and J by 1 base. CDR3 sequence: CASSLLGGNTGQLYF. The CDR3 bases that were read are TGTGCCAGCAGCTTACTGGGGGGAAACACCGGGCAGCTCTAC.

This clone occurred once. Gene names denote mouse genes. From the germline J gene comes the end of the CDR3, since the read stops 1 residue before it. The rearrangement links TRBV31 to TRBJ2-5; maybe TRBD2 (6 bases). The CDR3 length is 14 residues. Trimming shortened V by 0 bases and J by 4 bases, and 11 bases separated the two germline ends. Germline CDR1 GKSSPN, CDR2 SITVG. CDR3 loop: CAWSLGLLKDTQYF. The DNA read from the CDR3 is TGTGCCTGGAGTCTGGGACTTCTGAAAGACACCCAGTAC.

As regards this clone: Gene names refer to mouse genes. The read ends 1 residue shy of where the CDR3 ends; the end is completed using the germline J gene. The chain employs TRBV26 and TRBJ1-2; D uncertain. The CDR3 sequence is 13 residues long. Per germline, CDR1 KGHPV and CDR2 FQNQEV (reference sequence). Between the trimmed V and J ends, which lost 4 bases and 3 bases, there was a span of 9 bases. CDR3 DNA (partial): TGTGCCAGCAGTCCGCAGGCAGACTCCGACTACACC. Encoded protein: CASSPQADSDYT. The CDR3, in full, reads CASSPQADSDYTF.

As for this clone: Gene names and germline refer to mouse. The CDR3 end is not reached by the read, which stops 1 residue before it; the germline J gene fills it in. The chain has TRBV26 and TRBJ2-7; 11 positions agree with TRBD2. V dropped 3 bases and J dropped 5; count of bases not matched to a gene: 3. Per the germline V gene, CDR1 is KGHPV and CDR2 is FQNQEV (reference sequence). This CDR3 is built from 14 residues. The CDR3 bases that were read are TGTGCCAGCAGTCTTTGGACTGGGGGGAATGAACAGTAC. Translated, it gives CASSLWTGGNEQY. The entire CDR3 reads CASSLWTGGNEQYF.

This clone was seen a few times. Any gene name here is a mouse gene name. Read sequence stops 1 residue before the CDR3 end, and the germline J gene provides the missing end. The V and J genes are TRBV23 and TRBJ1-5; whether TRBD1, the table's D call, matches the DNA was not checked. The CDR3 runs to 14 residues. Germline assignment: CDR1 KGHTA and CDR2 FQNQQP. CDR3 DNA, as far as it was read: TGCTCCAGCAGCCTCGGGACAGGGAACCAGGCTCCGCTT. It yields the protein CSSSLGTGNQAPL. The whole CDR3 protein is CSSSLGTGNQAPLF.

This clone has just a few counts. Germline and genes: mouse. The read comes to an end 1 residue before the CDR3 does, leaving the germline J gene to fill in the end. The V call is TRBV23, the J call TRBJ1-4. This CDR3 has 15 residues. Germline V gene data show CDR1 as KGHTA and CDR2 as FQNQQP. The DNA read from the CDR3 is TGCTCCAGCAGTCAATCTCGCGGGGGCGGCGAAAGATTATTT. Protein: CSSSQSRGGGERLF. Given in full, the CDR3 is CSSSQSRGGGERLFF.

Points on this clone: Gene names are mouse gene names. The CDR3 is cut off 1 residue early in the read; its end comes from the germline J gene. The chain joins TRBV19 to TRBJ1-5; D call uncertain. Trimming shortened V by 0 bases and J by 3 bases, and 7 bases separated the two germline ends. Germline-derived CDR1 and CDR2 are FNHDT and SITEND (reference sequence). The CDR3 runs 14 residues. The DNA read from the CDR3 is TGTGCCAGCAGTATAGGAGGGAGCAACCAGGCTCCGCTT. Translated: CASSIGGSNQAPL. The full CDR3 is CASSIGGSNQAPLF.

A remark on this clone: Germline and genes here are mouse. The DNA ends 1 residue before the CDR3 does, and the rest of the CDR3 is filled in from the germline J gene. V is TRBV26 and J is TRBJ1-1, with 10 nucleotides matching TRBD1. The CDR3 spans 13 residues. Trimming cost V 4 bases and J 4 bases; bases outside gene matches: 0. The germline V gene has CDR1 KGHPV and CDR2 FQNQEV (reference sequence). Here the CDR3 reads CASSRTGGTEVFF. The sequenced CDR3 bases are TGTGCCAGCAGTCGGACAGGGGGCACAGAAGTCTTC.

This clone has just a few counts. Gene names are the mouse ones. The CDR3 end falls 1 residue outside the read, so it is completed with the germline J gene. This chain uses TRBV19 with TRBJ2-7; 9 nucleotides align to TRBD2. Trimming at V came to 2 bases and at J to 3 bases, leaving 3 bases not matched to a gene. The V gene's germline CDR1 is FNHDT and CDR2 SITEND (reference sequence). The CDR3 covers 14 residues. CDR3 sequence reads: CASSMPGGGYEQYF. The part of the CDR3 DNA that was read is TGTGCCAGCAGTATGCCTGGGGGGGGCTATGAACAGTAC.